This T cell receptor (beta chain) was sequenced in a study of blood T cell repertoires in COVID-19. Study-level information: PBMCs, B-cell-depleted T cells, or T cells were the source of the cDNA or gDNA that made up the material.

Sequencing was performed with immunoSEQ multiplex PCR; in TCRdb, only in-frame clones are kept and a portion is missing. The sample contains 300,000 or so clones, 86% of which appear only once. J lost 6 bases, V lost 3 bases, and 13 bases had no gene match. Germline CDR1 SGHTA, CDR2 FQGTGA. This CDR3 comprises 17 residues. Sequences were obtained from peripheral blood. The rearrangement uses TRBV7-3 and TRBJ2-3; 9 bases fit TRBD2. The receptor comes from a woman aged 45-65 years with acute or convalescent COVID-19. CDR3: CASSFSGVAGVLDTQYF. Here the CDR3 DNA reads TGTGCCAGCAGCTTTAGTGGGGTAGCGGGGGTTCTGGATACGCAGTATTTT. The full variable domain, rest sourced from reference TRBV7-3 and TRBJ2-3, is GAGVSQTPSNKVTEKGKYVELRCDPISGHTALYWYRQSLGQGPEFLIYFQGTGAADDSGLPNDRFFAVRPEGSVSTLKIQRTERGDSAVYLCASSFSGVAGVLDTQYFGPGTRLTVL.